The rows below give T cell receptor beta chains drawn from one sample of a study of cytomegalovirus exposure and HLA in healthy donors. The repertoire was sequenced with immunoSEQ multiplex PCR; TCRdb's copy has only in-frame clones and lacks some. The sample yields about 150,000 clones, roughly 82% seen once. Sequenced input: PBMCs. These TCRs come from a woman aged 45-60 years in good health and CMV-seropositive. CDR3s leave out the opening cysteine and the closing phenylalanine or tryptophan. The order of the fields is CDR3 protein, clone size, J gene, V gene. Size tells how often a clone was seen (once, few, many) or the class of an expanded clone, and some rows leave it out.

cdr3_aa: ASRGRNEQF
clone_size: NA
j_call: TRBJ2-1
v_call: TRBV5-1

cdr3_aa: ASSEARGAGNEQF
clone_size: once
j_call: TRBJ2-1
v_call: TRBV2

cdr3_aa: ASSLTGGVNSPLH
clone_size: NA
j_call: TRBJ1-6
v_call: TRBV5-1

cdr3_aa: ASRQWESNTGELF
clone_size: NA
j_call: TRBJ2-2
v_call: TRBV6-1

cdr3_aa: ASTLGGPQASYEQY
clone_size: NA
j_call: TRBJ2-7
v_call: TRBV28

cdr3_aa: ASSVRTGTNTGELF
clone_size: once
j_call: TRBJ2-2
v_call: TRBV5-1

cdr3_aa: ASTGQGSAEAF
clone_size: NA
j_call: TRBJ1-1
v_call: TRBV2

cdr3_aa: ASSLIAGETQY
clone_size: NA
j_call: TRBJ2-5
v_call: TRBV7-3

cdr3_aa: ASSLNGVWTDNSPLH
clone_size: NA
j_call: TRBJ1-6
v_call: TRBV2

cdr3_aa: ASSPLAGGTGELF
clone_size: NA
j_call: TRBJ2-2
v_call: TRBV7-3

cdr3_aa: ASSLGQGGGYT
clone_size: NA
j_call: TRBJ1-2
v_call: TRBV5-1

cdr3_aa: ASTTRTGNTGELF
clone_size: NA
j_call: TRBJ2-2
v_call: TRBV19

cdr3_aa: ASSKTGLPTDTQY
clone_size: NA
j_call: TRBJ2-3
v_call: TRBV6-6

cdr3_aa: ASSANNEQF
clone_size: NA
j_call: TRBJ2-1
v_call: TRBV2

cdr3_aa: ASSVATGRAEAF
clone_size: NA
j_call: TRBJ1-1
v_call: TRBV9

cdr3_aa: ASSLSAGGNSPLH
clone_size: once
j_call: TRBJ1-6
v_call: TRBV27

cdr3_aa: ASSKGTGNSPLH
clone_size: NA
j_call: TRBJ1-6
v_call: TRBV7-9

cdr3_aa: ASSTPGLADHNEQF
clone_size: NA
j_call: TRBJ2-1
v_call: TRBV5-6

cdr3_aa: SSGGGTEAF
clone_size: NA
j_call: TRBJ1-1
v_call: TRBV20-1

cdr3_aa: ATSKGLRGSNTGELF
clone_size: NA
j_call: TRBJ2-2
v_call: TRBV15

cdr3_aa: ASIESYGYT
clone_size: NA
j_call: TRBJ1-2
v_call: TRBV6-5

cdr3_aa: ASGLIQGANQPQH
clone_size: NA
j_call: TRBJ1-5
v_call: TRBV12-5

cdr3_aa: ASSLYSRTLYNEQF
clone_size: NA
j_call: TRBJ2-1
v_call: TRBV7-8

cdr3_aa: ASSSGAQPQH
clone_size: NA
j_call: TRBJ1-5
v_call: TRBV19

cdr3_aa: ASSLRQGAGNQPQH
clone_size: NA
j_call: TRBJ1-5
v_call: TRBV28

cdr3_aa: ASSDGGQGASYEQY
clone_size: NA
j_call: TRBJ2-7
v_call: TRBV2

cdr3_aa: ASTAGGVENTEAF
clone_size: NA
j_call: TRBJ1-1
v_call: TRBV5-1

cdr3_aa: ASSQEGTRGGRYNEQF
clone_size: NA
j_call: TRBJ2-1
v_call: TRBV4-3

cdr3_aa: ASSPSLLLSPLH
clone_size: NA
j_call: TRBJ1-6
v_call: TRBV5-8

cdr3_aa: ASRTGVGSPLH
clone_size: few
j_call: TRBJ1-6
v_call: TRBV6-5

cdr3_aa: ASSSLTGGEDTEAF
clone_size: NA
j_call: TRBJ1-1
v_call: TRBV19

cdr3_aa: ASSYRGDSTDTQY
clone_size: NA
j_call: TRBJ2-3
v_call: TRBV7-2

cdr3_aa: ASSQEGGGGADTQY
clone_size: NA
j_call: TRBJ2-3
v_call: TRBV4-2

cdr3_aa: ASSSSGQRYNSPLH
clone_size: NA
j_call: TRBJ1-6
v_call: TRBV7-9

cdr3_aa: ASSSPSGGASYNEQF
clone_size: NA
j_call: TRBJ2-1
v_call: TRBV7-9

cdr3_aa: ASSLGGTSTDTQY
clone_size: NA
j_call: TRBJ2-3
v_call: TRBV5-8

cdr3_aa: ATSRGSTGNPTDTQY
clone_size: NA
j_call: TRBJ2-3
v_call: TRBV15

cdr3_aa: ASSVPGQGAGELF
clone_size: NA
j_call: TRBJ2-2
v_call: TRBV9

cdr3_aa: ASSLGQGTGGPYGYT
clone_size: NA
j_call: TRBJ1-2
v_call: TRBV13

cdr3_aa: ASSLGGGGPDTQY
clone_size: NA
j_call: TRBJ2-3
v_call: TRBV5-6

cdr3_aa: ASSYRAGTGYT
clone_size: once
j_call: TRBJ1-2
v_call: TRBV6-5

cdr3_aa: ASSHDSLEQF
clone_size: NA
j_call: TRBJ2-1
v_call: TRBV7-9

cdr3_aa: AISRGGQTGELF
clone_size: once
j_call: TRBJ2-2
v_call: TRBV10-3

cdr3_aa: ASSEWAFLLAEAF
clone_size: NA
j_call: TRBJ1-1
v_call: TRBV10-2

cdr3_aa: SARGARGYT
clone_size: NA
j_call: TRBJ1-2
v_call: TRBV20-1

cdr3_aa: ASRVGTANNEQF
clone_size: NA
j_call: TRBJ2-1
v_call: TRBV6-5

cdr3_aa: ASSLGDRVGWNSPLH
clone_size: few
j_call: TRBJ1-6
v_call: TRBV7-2

cdr3_aa: SVPDDRFTNIQY
clone_size: NA
j_call: TRBJ2-4
v_call: TRBV29-1

cdr3_aa: ASTELAGGSYEQY
clone_size: once
j_call: TRBJ2-7
v_call: TRBV2

cdr3_aa: ATRPGARTDTQY
clone_size: NA
j_call: TRBJ2-3
v_call: TRBV15